The present T cell receptor beta chain was sequenced within a study of OX40 agonist ivuxolimab in advanced cancers. Study summary: Allowance was made for prior anti-PD-1, anti-PD-L1 or anti-CTLA-4 therapy, and roughly 40% had some. Partial responses were achieved by three patients, one with hepatocellular carcinoma and two with cutaneous melanoma. General observations from the study: Antigen targets of the expanded peripheral T cells went undetermined. Clonal expansion by week 6 occurred in CD4+ and CD8+ blood T cells (at 0.1 to 3.0 mg/kg).

Measured with immunoSEQ multiplex PCR; TCRdb has only the in-frame clones, and not every one. The table shows about 50,000 clones, with 70% to 90% occurring only once. Germline CDR1 SNHLY, CDR2 FYNNEI. The CDR3 contains 14 residues. V shed 6 bases, J shed 9 bases, and the junction held 6 bases outside the gene matches. This clone was observed a few times. Its antigen is not known. This specimen was CD4+ or CD8+ T cells sorted from blood, taken in a trial of the OX40 agonist ivuxolimab. The rearrangement joins TRBV2 to TRBJ2-6; 9 bases are a match to TRBD2. The clonotype originates from an adult with an advanced solid tumor such as melanoma, head and neck, liver or kidney cancer. The CDR3 DNA follows: TGTGCCAGCAGGCTTAGCGGGAGTGGCAACGTCCTGACTTTC. Protein product: CASRLSGSGNVLTF.